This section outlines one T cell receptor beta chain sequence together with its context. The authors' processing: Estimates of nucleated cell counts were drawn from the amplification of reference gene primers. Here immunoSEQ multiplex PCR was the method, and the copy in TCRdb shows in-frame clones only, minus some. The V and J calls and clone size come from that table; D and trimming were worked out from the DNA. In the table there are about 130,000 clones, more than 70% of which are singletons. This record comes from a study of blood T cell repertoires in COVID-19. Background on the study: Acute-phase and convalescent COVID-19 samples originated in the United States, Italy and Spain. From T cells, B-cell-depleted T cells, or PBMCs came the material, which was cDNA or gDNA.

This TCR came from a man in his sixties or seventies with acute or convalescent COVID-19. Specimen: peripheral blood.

The CDR3 region is CASSLDISYEQYF. Written as DNA, the CDR3 is TGTGCCAGCAGCTTAGACATATCCTACGAGCAGTACTTC. This chain joins TRBV7-9 and TRBJ2-7; D is unresolved. The CDR3 spans 13 residues. Per the germline V gene, CDR1 is SEHNR and CDR2 is FQNEAQ (reference sequence). Trimming removed 1 base from V and 1 base from J, with 5 bases in between. The variable domain in full, completed from reference TRBV7-9 and TRBJ2-7, reads DTGVSQNPRHKITKRGQNVTFRCDPISEHNRLYWYRQTLGQGPEFLTYFQNEAQLEKSRLLSDRFSAERPKGSFSTLEIQRTEQGDSAMYLCASSLDISYEQYFGPGTRLTVT.